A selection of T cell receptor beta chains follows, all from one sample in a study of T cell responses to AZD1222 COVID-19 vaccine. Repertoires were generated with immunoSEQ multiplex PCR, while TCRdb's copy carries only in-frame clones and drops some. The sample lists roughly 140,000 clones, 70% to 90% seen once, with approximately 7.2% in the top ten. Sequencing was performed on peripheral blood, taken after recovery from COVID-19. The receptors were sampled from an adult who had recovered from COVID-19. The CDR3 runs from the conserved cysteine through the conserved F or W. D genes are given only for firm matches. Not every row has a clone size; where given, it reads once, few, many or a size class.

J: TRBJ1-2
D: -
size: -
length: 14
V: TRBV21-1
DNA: TGTGCCAGCAACGGGAGGACAGTGAACTATGGCTACACCTTC
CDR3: CASNGRTVNYGYTF

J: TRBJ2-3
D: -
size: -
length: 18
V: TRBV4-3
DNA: TGCGCCAGCAGCCAAGAAAGGGCCATAGGGGGGGCCCCGAATACGCAGTATTTT
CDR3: CASSQERAIGGAPNTQYF

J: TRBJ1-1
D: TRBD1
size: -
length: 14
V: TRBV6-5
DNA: TGTGCCAGCAGTTCCGGGACAGAGTACACTGAAGCTTTCTTT
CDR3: CASSSGTEYTEAFF

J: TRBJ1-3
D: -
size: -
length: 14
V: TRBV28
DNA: TGTGCCAGCAGTTTGCACAGACCCGGAAACACCATATATTTT
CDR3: CASSLHRPGNTIYF

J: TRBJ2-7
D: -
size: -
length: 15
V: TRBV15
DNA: TGTGCCACCAGCAGATTTTCAGGGAGGTTAGGCGAGCAGTACTTC
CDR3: CATSRFSGRLGEQYF

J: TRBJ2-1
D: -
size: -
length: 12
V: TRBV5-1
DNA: TGCGCCAGCAGCTTGGGAGGCAATGAGCAGTTCTTC
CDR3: CASSLGGNEQFF

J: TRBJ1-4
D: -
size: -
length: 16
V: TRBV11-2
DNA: TGTGCCAGCAGCTACTTCTCCGGGACCGCTCTGGGAAAACTGTTTTTT
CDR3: CASSYFSGTALGKLFF

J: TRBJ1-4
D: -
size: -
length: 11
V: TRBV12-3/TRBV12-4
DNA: TGTGCCAGCAGTTTCAGGGAAAAACTGTTTTTT
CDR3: CASSFREKLFF

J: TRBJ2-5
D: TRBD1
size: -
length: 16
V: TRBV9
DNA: TGTGCCAGCAGCGTAGAGTTAGGGCAGGGGGAAGAGACCCAGTACTTC
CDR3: CASSVELGQGEETQYF

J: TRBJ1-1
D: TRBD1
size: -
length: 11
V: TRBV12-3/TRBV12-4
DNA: TGTGCCAGCAGTCTAGGGACAGTGGCTTTCTTT
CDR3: CASSLGTVAFF

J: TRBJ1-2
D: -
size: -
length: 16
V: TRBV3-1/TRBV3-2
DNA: TGTGCCAGCAGCCTGCCATCGACAGTCTGCAGGGCTGGCTACACCTTC
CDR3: CASSLPSTVCRAGYTF

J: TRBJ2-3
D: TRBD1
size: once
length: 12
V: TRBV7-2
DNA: TGTGCCAGCAGCTGGACAGGGGGTACGCAGTATTTT
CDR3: CASSWTGGTQYF

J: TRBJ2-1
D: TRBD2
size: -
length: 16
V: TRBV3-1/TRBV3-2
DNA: TGTGCCAGCAGCCGCTTGACTAGCGGGTCTTACAATGAGCAGTTCTTC
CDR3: CASSRLTSGSYNEQFF

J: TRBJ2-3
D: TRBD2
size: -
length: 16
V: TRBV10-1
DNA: TGCGCCAGCAGTGAGTCAGCTAGCGGGAGGACAGATACGCAGTATTTT
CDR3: CASSESASGRTDTQYF

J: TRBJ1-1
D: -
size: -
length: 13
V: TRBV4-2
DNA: TGTGCCAGCAGCCAAGATCTAGGGTTTGAAGCTTTCTTT
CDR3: CASSQDLGFEAFF

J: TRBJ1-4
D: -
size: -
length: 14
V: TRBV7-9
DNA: TGTGCCAGCAGCTTAGGGACAACTAATGAAAAACTGTTTTTT
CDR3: CASSLGTTNEKLFF

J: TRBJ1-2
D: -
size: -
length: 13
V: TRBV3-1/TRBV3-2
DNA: TGTGCCAGCAGCCAAGATCCGGAGGGCGGCTACACCTTC
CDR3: CASSQDPEGGYTF

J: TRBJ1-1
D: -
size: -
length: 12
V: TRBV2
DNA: TGTGCCAGCAGTGGCCGGCACACTGAAGCTTTCTTT
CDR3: CASSGRHTEAFF